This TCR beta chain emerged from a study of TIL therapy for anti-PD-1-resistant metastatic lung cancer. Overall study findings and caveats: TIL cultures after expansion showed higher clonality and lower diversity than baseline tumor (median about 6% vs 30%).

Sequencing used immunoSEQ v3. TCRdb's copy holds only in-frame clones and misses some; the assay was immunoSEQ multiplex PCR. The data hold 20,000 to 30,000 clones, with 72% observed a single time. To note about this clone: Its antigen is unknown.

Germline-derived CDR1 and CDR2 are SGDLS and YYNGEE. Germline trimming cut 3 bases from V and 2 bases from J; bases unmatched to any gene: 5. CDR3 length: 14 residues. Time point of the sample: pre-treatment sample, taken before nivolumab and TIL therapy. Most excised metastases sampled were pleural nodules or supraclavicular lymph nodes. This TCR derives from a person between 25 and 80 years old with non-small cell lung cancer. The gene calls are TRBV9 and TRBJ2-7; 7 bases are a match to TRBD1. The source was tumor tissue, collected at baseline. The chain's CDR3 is CASSGTGTAYEQYF. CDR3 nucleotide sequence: TGTGCCAGCAGCGGTACCGGGACAGCCTACGAGCAGTACTTC.